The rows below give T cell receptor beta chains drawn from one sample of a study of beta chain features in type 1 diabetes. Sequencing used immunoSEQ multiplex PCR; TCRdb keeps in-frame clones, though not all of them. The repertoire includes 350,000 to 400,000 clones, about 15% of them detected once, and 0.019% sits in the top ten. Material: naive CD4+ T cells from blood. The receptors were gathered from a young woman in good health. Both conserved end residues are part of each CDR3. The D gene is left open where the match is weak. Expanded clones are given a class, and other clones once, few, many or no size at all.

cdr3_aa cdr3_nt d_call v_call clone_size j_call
CASGDRFGETQYF TGTGCTAGTGGGGACAGGTTCGGAGAGACCCAGTACTTC TRBD1 TRBV12-5 - TRBJ2-5
CATSSVTGSLSYNEQFF TGTGCCACCAGCAGTGTCACCGGGAGCCTGTCCTACAATGAGCAGTTCTTC - TRBV15 - TRBJ2-1
CASTPARASSYEQYF TGTGCCAGCACTCCGGCGAGGGCCAGCTCCTACGAGCAGTACTTC - TRBV27 - TRBJ2-7
CAWQEAKNIQYF TGTGCCTGGCAGGAGGCTAAAAACATTCAGTACTTC - TRBV30 - TRBJ2-4
CASSLRRDGETQYF TGTGCCAGCAGTTTACGGAGAGATGGGGAGACCCAGTACTTC - TRBV28 - TRBJ2-5
CASSKGTSGALRNEQFF TGTGCCAGCAGTAAAGGGACTAGCGGTGCCTTGAGGAATGAGCAGTTCTTC TRBD2 TRBV27 - TRBJ2-1
CAIRVSGPGTNYEQYF TGTGCCATCAGGGTCTCGGGGCCAGGGACTAACTACGAGCAGTACTTC TRBD2 TRBV10-3 - TRBJ2-7
CAWSGAGFDNEQFF TGTGCCTGGAGTGGAGCGGGCTTCGACAATGAGCAGTTCTTC - TRBV30 - TRBJ2-1
CASSLFGSYNEQFF TGTGCCAGCAGCTTATTTGGGAGCTACAATGAGCAGTTCTTC - TRBV7-2 - TRBJ2-1
CSVGSGRGLGNTGELFF TGCAGCGTTGGGTCGGGCAGGGGGCTGGGGAACACCGGGGAGCTGTTTTTT TRBD1 TRBV29-1 few TRBJ2-2
CASSPRVAGIWQETQYF TGTGCCAGCTCACCAAGGGTAGCGGGAATCTGGCAAGAGACCCAGTACTTC TRBD2 TRBV18 - TRBJ2-5
CSVEDRGDNEKLFF TGCAGCGTTGAAGATCGGGGGGATAATGAAAAACTGTTTTTT - TRBV29-1 - TRBJ1-4
CSVGQDSGGNTIYF TGCAGCGTCGGCCAGGACAGCGGCGGAAACACCATATATTTT - TRBV29-1 few TRBJ1-3
CASSTFPGTQETQYF TGCGCCAGCAGCACCTTTCCCGGGACTCAAGAGACCCAGTACTTC - TRBV5-1 few TRBJ2-5
CASSFADRAEQPQHF TGTGCCAGCTCATTTGCGGACAGGGCGGAGCAGCCCCAGCATTTT TRBD1 TRBV18 - TRBJ1-5
CSAAGQGPFVF TGCAGTGCAGCGGGGCAGGGACCCTTCGTTTTC TRBD2 TRBV20-1 few TRBJ2-4
CSVDLQGGDGELFF TGCAGCGTTGACTTACAGGGGGGCGACGGGGAGCTGTTTTTT TRBD1 TRBV29-1 few TRBJ2-2
CASRRGGGRETQYF TGTGCCAGCAGGAGAGGGGGAGGGAGAGAGACCCAGTACTTC - TRBV28 few TRBJ2-5
CASSLVVAANTGELFF TGTGCCAGCAGCCTAGTTGTAGCGGCGAACACCGGGGAGCTGTTTTTT - TRBV4-2 - TRBJ2-2
CASSVVAGEQFF TGTGCCAGCAGCGTAGTGGCAGGGGAGCAGTTCTTC - TRBV9 few TRBJ2-1
CSALRRAQETQYF TGCAGCGCCCTCCGAAGAGCTCAAGAGACCCAGTACTTC - TRBV29-1 few TRBJ2-5
CSVGGALKTEAFF TGCAGCGTTGGTGGGGCGCTAAAGACTGAAGCTTTCTTT - TRBV29-1 - TRBJ1-1
CAWSGLTAGTGRKRTSYEQYF TGTGCCTGGAGTGGGTTAACGGCCGGGACAGGGCGGAAGCGGACCTCCTACGAGCAGTACTTC TRBD1 TRBV30 - TRBJ2-7
CASSLTTGTENTEAFF TGCGCCAGCAGTTTGACCACCGGGACAGAGAACACTGAAGCTTTCTTT TRBD1 TRBV5-1 - TRBJ1-1
CASRPKSPGYEQYF TGTGCCAGCAGGCCCAAGTCACCGGGTTACGAGCAGTACTTC - TRBV28 - TRBJ2-7
CASSDRGGLARETQYF TGTGCCAGCAGTGACCGTGGGGGACTAGCACGTGAGACCCAGTACTTC TRBD2 TRBV25-1 few TRBJ2-5
CASSLDRGTTYEQYF TGCGCCAGCAGCTTGGACAGAGGGACTACCTACGAGCAGTACTTC TRBD2 TRBV5-1 - TRBJ2-7
CASTRGNTYEQYF TGTGCCAGCACAAGGGGGAACACCTACGAGCAGTACTTC - TRBV27 few TRBJ2-7
CAWSVSSGSTDTQYF TGTGCCTGGAGTGTGTCTAGCGGTAGCACAGATACGCAGTATTTT TRBD2 TRBV30 few TRBJ2-3
CASSLVPGFGELFF TGTGCCAGCAGCTTAGTTCCGGGATTCGGGGAGCTGTTTTTT - TRBV5-4 - TRBJ2-2
CASSVGLAGRETQYF TGTGCCAGCAGCGTTGGACTAGCGGGAAGAGAGACCCAGTACTTC TRBD2 TRBV9 few TRBJ2-5